These 28 T cell receptor beta chains were sequenced from one sample in a study of T-cell reconstitution after alpha-beta-depleted transplantation in children. For TCRbeta, the library was prepared with unique molecular identifiers. TCRdb re-derived calls from the PCR reads in MiXCR, one entry per CDR3 protein. Among a few hundred thousand distinct CDR3 sequences listed, 9% to 10% were seen once. The sample consisted of PBMCs from the stem cell graft donor, taken from the stem cell graft. Source of these receptors: a human donor who donated a stem cell graft to a child with SCID.

The V gene is TRBV27, the J gene TRBJ1-2; TRBD1 matches at 8 bases. The CDR3 totals 14 residues. Germline-derived CDR1 and CDR2 are MNHEY and SMNVEV (reference sequence). The J segment lost 2 bases and the V segment lost 5 bases, leaving 4 bases of the junction unmatched. CDR3 protein: CASSGSGGNYGYTF. CDR3 DNA: TGTGCCAGCAGTGGCTCAGGGGGCAACTATGGCTACACCTTC.

This clonotype was recorded at least ten times. The rearrangement joins TRBV6-2 or TRBV6-3 to TRBJ2-1, with D possibly being TRBD1 or TRBD2 (5 bases each). From germline, CDR1 is MNHEY and CDR2 SVGEGT. Trimming removed 0 bases from V and 4 bases from J, with 16 bases in between. There are 17 residues in the CDR3. This CDR3 reads CASSYSPPLGVYNEQFF. CDR3 in DNA: TGTGCCAGCAGTTACTCCCCGCCCTTGGGGGTATACAATGAGCAGTTCTTC.

Ten or more counts support this clonotype. The V call is TRBV14, the J call TRBJ1-2; TRBD1 matches at 8 bases. Germline V CDR1 and CDR2: SGHDN, FVKESK. There are 15 residues in the CDR3. J lost 2 bases, V lost 5 bases, and 7 bases had no gene match. Here the CDR3 reads CASSSGTGPNYGYTF. The CDR3 DNA is TGTGCCAGCAGCTCAGGGACAGGACCGAACTATGGCTACACCTTC.

Many counts were recorded for this clonotype. The chain combines TRBV20-1 with TRBJ1-5, with 7 bases identical to TRBD1. Per germline, CDR1 DFQATT and CDR2 SNEGSKA (reference sequence). The CDR3 contains 15 residues. Unmatched junction bases numbered 5, after V lost 1 base and J lost 2 bases. DNA for the CDR3: TGCAGTGCTAGAGGCCTAACAGGGGGCAATCAGCCCCAGCATTTT. Residues: CSARGLTGGNQPQHF.

This clonotype was picked up many times. The rearrangement uses TRBV20-1 and TRBJ1-5; a weak D match, TRBD1 (6 bases). The V end was cut by 6 bases, the J end by 3 bases, with 15 bases between. The CDR3 extends over 14 amino acids. Germline V lookup: CDR1 DFQATT, CDR2 SNEGSKA (reference sequence). The CDR3 nucleotides read TGCAGTGCCGGCAAGACAGGATCCAATCAGCCCCAGCATTTT. It encodes CSAGKTGSNQPQHF.

This clonotype occurred many times. V is TRBV20-1 and J is TRBJ1-4; 7 nucleotides align to TRBD1. The V gene end was trimmed by 6 bases and the J gene end by 8 bases; junction bases not matched to a gene: 9. CDR3 length equals 13 residues. Per the germline V gene, CDR1 is DFQATT and CDR2 is SNEGSKA (reference sequence). CDR3 region: CSATQDRDEKLFF. CDR3 DNA sequence: TGCAGTGCCACACAAGACAGGGACGAAAAACTGTTTTTT.

This clonotype was found many times. This chain links TRBV20-1 with TRBJ1-2; the match to TRBD1 covers 10 bases. V was clipped by 1 base and J by 5 bases; unmatched bases: 4. Germline loops: CDR1 DFQATT, CDR2 SNEGSKA (reference sequence). This CDR3 spans 14 amino acids. CDR3 sequence (DNA): TGCAGTGCTAGAGTGGACAGGGGGGTTTATGGCTACACCTTC. Translating gives CSARVDRGVYGYTF.

This clonotype showed up many times. The chain uses TRBV7-8 and TRBJ2-3; D uncertain. CDR3 length: 14 residues. The V and J ends lost 5 bases and 8 bases respectively, with 17 bases between them. Germline V lookup: CDR1 SGHVS, CDR2 FQNEAQ. CDR3 sequence: CASSPNPQLGTQYF. DNA for the CDR3: TGTGCCAGCAGCCCCAATCCTCAACTGGGTACGCAGTATTTT.

At least ten counts were recorded for this clonotype. The chain carries TRBV29-1 and TRBJ1-5; D perhaps matches TRBD1 (5 bases). Germline V gives CDR1 SQVTM, CDR2 ANQGSEA. CDR3 length equals 13 residues. V gave up 4 bases and J gave up 0 bases, with 7 bases separating them. CDR3 region: CSVGQNSNQPQHF. Written as DNA, the CDR3 is TGCAGCGTTGGACAGAATAGCAATCAGCCCCAGCATTTT.

This clonotype showed up many times. J is TRBJ2-7 and V is TRBV28, with 16 bases identical to TRBD2. The germline CDR1 and CDR2 sequences are MDHEN and SYDVKM. Unmatched junction bases numbered 2, after V lost 0 bases and J lost 0 bases. The CDR3 loop spans 18 amino acids. The CDR3 protein is CASSLWGTSGGASYEQYF. The CDR3 DNA sequence: TGTGCCAGCAGTTTATGGGGGACTAGCGGGGGGGCCTCCTACGAGCAGTACTTC.

This clonotype was detected many times. The chain joins TRBV11-2 to TRBJ1-2; TRBD1 agrees at 7 bases. From germline, CDR1 is SGHAT and CDR2 FQNNGV. The CDR3 has 17 residues. The ends lost 0 bases at V and 8 bases at J; junction bases unmatched: 15. The CDR3 reads CASSLEGTVVLPSGYTF. CDR3 in DNA: TGTGCCAGCAGCTTAGAAGGGACAGTAGTTCTCCCCTCCGGCTACACCTTC.

This clonotype was observed many times. The chain employs TRBV5-1 and TRBJ1-2; the D is unclear. The CDR3 has 13 residues. The V end lost 5 bases, the J end lost 8 bases, and 16 bases lay between the germline ends. Looked up from germline, CDR1 is SGHRS and CDR2 is YFSETQ. The CDR3 sequence: CASSSTAQSGYTF. The CDR3 DNA follows: TGCGCCAGCAGTTCTACCGCGCAAAGCGGCTACACCTTC.

This clonotype was seen at least ten times. This chain connects TRBV20-1 to TRBJ1-6; the D gene is possibly TRBD1 (6 bases). The germline V gene encodes CDR1 DFQATT and CDR2 SNEGSKA (reference sequence). There are 15 residues in the CDR3. With 3 bases removed from V and 7 bases from J, the gap between germline ends came to 16 bases. CDR3 coding DNA: TGCAGTGCTAGCCGGGGCACAGGGTCGAATTCACCCCTCCACTTT. This translates into CSASRGTGSNSPLHF.

Ten or more counts support this clonotype. The gene calls are TRBV5-5 and TRBJ1-6; D gene uncertain. The V end lost 0 bases, the J end lost 5 bases, and 6 bases lay between the germline ends. Germline V lookup: CDR1 SGHKS, CDR2 YYEKEE (reference sequence). The CDR3 is 14 residues long. CDR3 bases: TGTGCCAGCAGCTTGGGGTGGAATAATTCACCCCTCCACTTT. Encoded protein: CASSLGWNNSPLHF.

This clonotype has a count of ten or more. The genes are TRBV4-3 and TRBJ1-2; no reliable D call. Between the trimmed V and J ends, which lost 1 base and 8 bases, there was a span of 14 bases. The CDR3 consists of 14 residues. Germline CDR1 and CDR2: LGHNA and YSLEER. CDR3 sequence reads: CASSQGSRTPGYTF. DNA for the CDR3: TGCGCCAGCAGCCAAGGGTCCAGGACTCCGGGCTACACCTTC.

This clonotype was seen at least ten times. The V and J genes are TRBV5-1 and TRBJ1-2, with TRBD1 matching over 9 bases. Germline values: CDR1 SGHRS, CDR2 YFSETQ. This CDR3 contains 19 residues. V lost 5 bases to trimming and J lost 1 base; unmatched junction nucleotides: 18. CDR3 coding DNA: TGCGCCAGCAGGACGACAGGGGGAATGGTAGTAGACTTTAACTATGGCTACACCTTC. Amino acids: CASRTTGGMVVDFNYGYTF.

This clonotype was counted ten times or more. The V call is TRBV3-1, the J call TRBJ1-1; no definite D call. V was shortened by 4 bases and J by 4 bases, with 16 bases between the two germline ends. Germline CDR1 reads LGHDT; CDR2 reads YNNKEL (reference sequence). The CDR3 consists of 15 residues. The CDR3 nucleotides are TGTGCCAGCAGCCCCTGGACCGGGATGGGCACTGAAGCTTTCTTT. It is translated as CASSPWTGMGTEAFF.

This clonotype was seen ten or more times. This sequence joins TRBV20-1 and TRBJ1-1; 7 bases line up with TRBD1. This CDR3 is 11 amino acids long. The germline V gene has CDR1 DFQATT and CDR2 SNEGSKA (reference sequence). CDR3 amino acids: CRGDSNTEAFF. The CDR3 DNA reads TGCAGGGGGGACAGCAATACTGAAGCTTTCTTT.

In this sample, this clonotype turned up a few times. V usage is TRBV3-1 and J usage is TRBJ2-1; D not resolved. The CDR3 is 14 residues long. CDR1 is LGHDT and CDR2 is YNNKEL in the germline V gene (reference sequence). With 0 bases removed from V and 4 bases from J, the gap between germline ends came to 7 bases. In nucleotides, the CDR3 is TGTGCCAGCAGCCAAGAAGGGCTTTACAATGAGCAGTTCTTC. It codes for CASSQEGLYNEQFF.

This clonotype was seen at least ten times. V and J are TRBV29-1 and TRBJ1-3; D gene uncertain. Trimming pared 4 bases from V and 1 base from J, leaving 5 bases between. This CDR3 contains 12 residues. Germline values: CDR1 SQVTM, CDR2 ANQGSEA. CDR3 DNA sequence: TGCAGCGTTGGGGAGTCTGGAAACACCATATATTTT. Its protein product is CSVGESGNTIYF.

This clonotype showed up many times. The V call is TRBV6-2 or TRBV6-3, the J call TRBJ2-1, with 7 positions matching TRBD2. The V gene end was trimmed by 2 bases and the J gene end by 10 bases; junction bases not matched to a gene: 20. This CDR3 comprises 18 residues. From germline, CDR1 is MNHEY and CDR2 SVGEGT. CDR3 loop: CASSYTFKGRLAVLEQFF. CDR3 DNA sequence: TGTGCCAGCAGTTACACTTTTAAGGGGAGACTAGCCGTTCTGGAGCAGTTCTTC.

This clonotype was seen at least ten times. Written as DNA, the CDR3 is TGTGCCAGCAGTTTAAAGGGCCAGGATGAAAAACTGTTTTTT. Protein product: CASSLKGQDEKLFF. The gene calls are TRBV27 and TRBJ1-4; D not certain. The CDR3 loop spans 14 amino acids. Trimming removed 2 bases from V and 6 bases from J, with 10 bases in between. Germline assignment: CDR1 MNHEY and CDR2 SMNVEV (reference sequence). Combining the CDR3 with reference TRBV27 and TRBJ1-4 gives the whole variable domain EAQVTQNPRYLITVTGKKLTVTCSQNMNHEYMSWYRQDPGLGLRQIYYSMNVEVTDKGDVPEGYKVSRKEKRNFPLILESPSPNQTSLYFCASSLKGQDEKLFFGSGTQLSVL.

This clonotype was recorded a few times. The chain combines TRBV2 with TRBJ2-1, with no clear D. The CDR3 runs 12 residues. Deletions cut 1 base from V and 6 bases from J, with 4 bases between. Germline V CDR1 and CDR2: SNHLY, FYNNEI. CDR3 sequence: CASSEGGNEQFF. DNA for the CDR3: TGTGCCAGCAGTGAAGGGGGCAATGAGCAGTTCTTC.

This clonotype was picked up many times. The V gene is TRBV25-1, the J gene TRBJ1-1, with D possibly being TRBD1 (6 bases). The CDR3 sequence is 11 residues long. The germline gives CDR1 MGHDK, CDR2 SYGVNS. The V end was cut by 5 bases, the J end by 11 bases, with 12 bases between. The CDR3 DNA is TGTGCCAGCAGTCCGGGACACGGGGCTTTCTTT. Amino acids: CASSPGHGAFF.

This clonotype has a count of ten or more. The rearrangement links TRBV7-2 to TRBJ2-3; TRBD2 matches 7 bases. Germline loops: CDR1 SGHTA, CDR2 FQGNSA. This CDR3 has 16 amino acids. V dropped 3 bases and J dropped 2; count of bases not matched to a gene: 8. CDR3 protein: CASSLMASGTTDTQYF. The CDR3 DNA sequence: TGTGCCAGCAGCTTGATGGCTAGCGGAACCACAGATACGCAGTATTTT.

This clonotype was counted only a few times. A much larger clone lies one base from this, so it may be a read error. The V gene is TRBV20-1, the J gene TRBJ2-1; 9 nucleotides align to TRBD2. Germline loops: CDR1 DFQATT, CDR2 SNEGSKA (reference sequence). There are 17 residues in the CDR3. This CDR3 is CCARDFRGLAGYNEQFF. In DNA, the CDR3 is TGCTGTGCTAGAGATTTTAGAGGGCTAGCGGGGTACAATGAGCAGTTCTTC.

The V call is TRBV5-6, the J call TRBJ1-1; D gene unclear. The CDR3 spans 14 residues. The V end was cut by 3 bases, the J end by 10 bases, with 19 bases between. CDR1 and CDR2 from the germline V gene are SGHDT and YYEEEE. Here the CDR3 DNA reads TGTGCCAGCAGCTCCGTCCACAGCGTCATAACAGCTTTCTTT. This gives the protein CASSSVHSVITAFF.

This clonotype was counted many times. This rearrangement joins TRBV28 to TRBJ2-6; D remains ambiguous. The CDR3 consists of 15 residues. CDR1 and CDR2 from the germline V gene are MDHEN and SYDVKM. V lost 8 bases and J 0 bases, leaving 11 bases between the germline ends. The CDR3 loop is CASSLPGSGANVLTF. CDR3 coding DNA: TGTGCCAGCTCTCTTCCGGGCTCTGGGGCCAACGTCCTGACTTTC.